One and the same sample provided the 4 T cell receptor beta chains below, sequenced in a study of PD-L1 blockade in urothelial cancer. The table came from immunoSEQ multiplex PCR; TCRdb's copy has only in-frame clones and leaves some out. This repertoire shows approximately 2,500 clones, 33% found once; its top ten account for less than 6%. The sample was tumor tissue, taken before atezolizumab (anti-PD-L1) treatment. Every receptor here comes from a man aged 65-85 years with urothelial cancer.

The chain employs TRBV11-3 and TRBJ2-1, with D perhaps TRBD2 (5 bases). The CDR3 totals 15 residues. Germline-derived CDR1 and CDR2 are SGHNT and YENEEA. V dropped 6 bases and J dropped 0 bases, with 12 bases sitting between them. The CDR3 DNA is TGTGCCAGCAGAGAGGACTCGAGCTCCTACAATGAGCAGTTCTTC. This translates into CASREDSSSYNEQFF.

By share, this clone counts as medium-sized. This chain joins TRBV11-3 and TRBJ1-5; 7 bases match TRBD1. V was clipped by 0 bases and J by 2 bases; unmatched bases: 16. CDR1 SGHNT and CDR2 YENEEA come from the germline V gene. The length of the CDR3 is 20 residues. CDR3 sequence: CASSLDWSPGTAYCNQPQHF. The CDR3 DNA reads as TGTGCCAGCAGCTTAGACTGGTCCCCCGGGACAGCGTATTGCAATCAGCCCCAGCATTTT.

The V gene is TRBV18, the J gene TRBJ2-1; 9 bases align to TRBD1. The germline CDR1 and CDR2 sequences are KGHSH and LQKENI. V was pared by 6 bases and J by 2 bases, with 2 bases of the junction left unmatched. This CDR3 is built from 14 residues. The chain's CDR3 is CASSRDRAYNEQFF. DNA of the CDR3: TGTGCCAGCTCCCGGGACAGGGCCTACAATGAGCAGTTCTTC. The whole variable domain, remainder taken from reference TRBV18 and TRBJ2-1, is NAGVMQNPRHLVRRRGQEARLRCSPMKGHSHVYWYRQLPEEGLKFMVYLQKENIIDESGMPKERFSAEFPKEGPSILRIQQVVRGDSAAYFCASSRDRAYNEQFFGPGTRLTVL.

The genes are TRBV1 and TRBJ2-3; TRBD2 is the table's D call, not checked against the DNA. TRBV1 is shown as a pseudogene. CDR3 size: 16 residues. The CDR3 spells CASSQRTSGTTDTQYF. The CDR3 coding sequence is TGCGCCAGCAGCCAGCGGACTAGCGGGACCACAGATACGCAGTATTTT.